This entry lists 4 T cell receptor beta chains sequenced from one sample in a study of OX40 agonist ivuxolimab in advanced cancers. Only in-frame clones appear in the TCRdb table, and some are missing; sequencing was by immunoSEQ multiplex PCR. The sample gives some 70,000 clones, 84% of which show up once; 2% to 2.5% is in the top ten. This material consisted of CD4+ or CD8+ T cells sorted from blood, taken in a trial of the OX40 agonist ivuxolimab. These receptors were taken from an adult with an advanced solid tumor such as melanoma, head and neck, liver or kidney cancer.

The chain couples TRBV6-5 to TRBJ2-3; possible D gene TRBD1, 6 bases. The V end lost 0 bases, the J end lost 5 bases, and 15 bases lay between the germline ends. CDR3 size: 16 residues. The V gene's germline CDR1 is MNHEY and CDR2 SVGAGI. Here the CDR3 reads CASSYSGAGRGDTQYF. In DNA, the CDR3 is TGTGCCAGCAGTTACTCGGGGGCTGGGCGCGGAGATACGCAGTATTTT.

The chain carries TRBV6-1 and TRBJ2-7; tentative D call: TRBD1 (6 bases). The CDR3 loop spans 13 amino acids. V lost 10 bases, J lost 0 bases, and 13 bases lay in between. CDR1 is MNHNS, CDR2 SASEGT, per germline. CDR3 in amino acids: CATTGHSSYEQYF. In nucleotides, the CDR3 is TGTGCCACTACGGGACACAGCTCCTACGAGCAGTACTTC.

This clone was recorded once. The rearrangement joins TRBV5-6 to TRBJ2-3; 9 bases match TRBD1. In germline, CDR1 is SGHDT, CDR2 YYEEEE. This CDR3 has 15 residues. Germline trimming cut 5 bases from V and 3 bases from J; bases unmatched to any gene: 7. This CDR3 reads CASRRDRAITDTQYF. CDR3 DNA sequence: TGTGCCAGCAGAAGGGACAGGGCTATAACAGATACGCAGTATTTT.

This chain connects TRBV5-4 to TRBJ2-7, with TRBD1 as a possible D gene (5 bases). The germline V gene has CDR1 SGHNT and CDR2 YYREEE (reference sequence). This CDR3 is built from 15 residues. V was trimmed by 0 bases and J by 7 bases, leaving 17 bases between them. The CDR3 coding sequence is TGTGCCAGCAGCTTGGGGGCAGGGTTAATCGGGGAGCAGTACTTC. It is translated as CASSLGAGLIGEQYF.